A selection of T cell receptor beta chains follows, all from one sample in a study of blood T cell repertoires in COVID-19. Profiled with immunoSEQ multiplex PCR; TCRdb holds only in-frame clones, not every one. The sample yields about 240,000 clones, about 86% seen once. The sequencing sample was made of PBMCs or T cells enriched from blood (not recorded which). Receptors originate from a woman aged 40 to 49 with acute COVID-19. The CDR3 runs from the conserved cysteine through the conserved F or W. D genes are given only for firm matches. Size is omitted from some rows. Given values are once, few, many or a class for expanded clones.

v_gene,abundance,j_gene,d_gene,CDR3nt,CDR3aa
TRBV5-6,few,TRBJ1-5,-,TGTGCCAGCAGCCAGTTTAACAGGATCAATCAGCCCCAGCATTTT,CASSQFNRINQPQHF
TRBV14,-,TRBJ2-4,TRBD2,TGTGCCAGCAGCCAAGATACAGGACTAGCGGGAGGTACAGCCAAAAACATTCAGTACTTC,CASSQDTGLAGGTAKNIQYF
TRBV2,-,TRBJ2-2,-,TGTGCCAGCAGTGAATGGAGTGGCGGGGAGCTGTTTTTT,CASSEWSGGELFF
TRBV30,many,TRBJ2-2,TRBD1,TGTGCCTGGAACCTACAACGGGACAGGGGGGGGACCGGGGAGCTGTTTTTT,CAWNLQRDRGGTGELFF
TRBV5-1,-,TRBJ1-6,-,TGCGCCAGCAGCTTAGGTCCAGGGAATTCACCCCTCCACTTT,CASSLGPGNSPLHF
TRBV7-6,-,TRBJ1-6,-,TGTGCCAGCAGCTTAGTAGGGGCAGGGGCTAATTCACCCCTCCACTTT,CASSLVGAGANSPLHF
TRBV7-7,-,TRBJ2-6,-,TGTGCTAGCAGCCCTACAGGGTCTGGGGCCAACGTCCTGACTTTC,CASSPTGSGANVLTF
TRBV25-1,-,TRBJ2-3,TRBD2,TGTGCCAGCAGTGAATCCGCGGGAGGCCGGGGAGATACGCAGTATTTT,CASSESAGGRGDTQYF
TRBV5-4,-,TRBJ2-2,-,TGTGCCAGCAGGCCCGGAGGGCAGGGGAACACCGGGGAGCTGTTTTTT,CASRPGGQGNTGELFF
TRBV7-9,-,TRBJ1-6,TRBD1,TGTGCCAGCAGCTTCCCTGGGACAGGGAGGATGTCACCCCTCCACTTT,CASSFPGTGRMSPLHF
TRBV11-2,-,TRBJ2-2,-,TGTGCCAGCAGCTTAGACGAGATCACCGGGGAGCTGTTTTTT,CASSLDEITGELFF
TRBV15,-,TRBJ1-4,-,TGTGCCACCAGCAGAGAAGCTGCAACTAATGAAAAACTGTTTTTT,CATSREAATNEKLFF
TRBV18,-,TRBJ2-7,-,TGTGCCAGCTCACCAAGGCAAACAGGGACCTACGAGCAGTACTTC,CASSPRQTGTYEQYF
TRBV2,-,TRBJ1-3,TRBD1,TGTGCCAGTACCGGGACAGCTGGAAACACCATATATTTT,CASTGTAGNTIYF
TRBV14,-,TRBJ2-7,-,TGTGCCAGCAGCCAGAATCTAGAAGACGAGCAGTACTTC,CASSQNLEDEQYF
TRBV10-3,-,TRBJ1-1,TRBD1,TGTGCCATCAGTCCGGGGACAGGGCCGATATCTGAAGCTTTCTTT,CAISPGTGPISEAFF
TRBV19,few,TRBJ1-2,TRBD1,TGTGCCAGTAGTATTGGGACAGGCGGCTACACCTTC,CASSIGTGGYTF
TRBV5-4,many,TRBJ1-2,TRBD1,TGTGCCAGCAGCTTCTTCGACAGGGACTATGGCTACACCTTC,CASSFFDRDYGYTF
TRBV29-1,-,TRBJ2-7,-,TGCAGCGTTGAACTGGTTACAGACCTATCCTACGAGCAGTACTTC,CSVELVTDLSYEQYF
TRBV15,few,TRBJ2-3,-,TGTGCCACCAGAAGAACAGGTGGTGGGGGCACAGATACGCAGTATTTT,CATRRTGGGGTDTQYF
TRBV5-4,-,TRBJ1-3,-,TGTGCCAGCAGCCCAACAGACAGCTCTGGAAACACCATATATTTT,CASSPTDSSGNTIYF
TRBV19,-,TRBJ1-1,TRBD1,TGTGCCACCCAAGAGGACAGGCCAAACACTGAAGCTTTCTTT,CATQEDRPNTEAFF
TRBV20-1,-,TRBJ2-5,TRBD2,TGCAGTGCTAGTACGGGAGGGGAGGAGACCCAGTACTTC,CSASTGGEETQYF
TRBV2,-,TRBJ1-2,-,TGTGCCAGCAGTGATCAGGGGACCAACTATGGCTACACCTTC,CASSDQGTNYGYTF
TRBV2,many,TRBJ2-1,-,TGTGCCAGCGGAGCGAATACGGGCAATGAGCAGTTCTTC,CASGANTGNEQFF
TRBV6-5,-,TRBJ2-7,-,TGTGCCAGCGCGGACTACTACGAGCAGTACTTC,CASADYYEQYF
TRBV19,-,TRBJ1-1,TRBD1,TGTGCCAGTAGTTCCAGGACAGGGGAAGCTTTCTTT,CASSSRTGEAFF
TRBV15,-,TRBJ1-2,TRBD1,TGTGCCACCAGCAGACGTCGGGACAGGAGGGATGGCTACACCTTC,CATSRRRDRRDGYTF
TRBV5-5,-,TRBJ2-1,-,TGTGCCAGCAGCCTGGATGCGGGGAATGAGCAGTTCTTC,CASSLDAGNEQFF
TRBV19,-,TRBJ2-3,-,TGTGCCACCTCCCGGGATTCTTTTACAGATACGCAGTATTTT,CATSRDSFTDTQYF
TRBV7-8,once,TRBJ2-1,TRBD2,TGTGCCAGCAGCCATCTAGCGGGCGTCTACAATGAGCAGTTCTTC,CASSHLAGVYNEQFF
TRBV7-6,-,TRBJ2-2,TRBD2,TGTGCCAGCAGCCGGACTAGCGGGAGCCCCGGGGAGCTGTTTTTT,CASSRTSGSPGELFF
TRBV11-3,-,TRBJ2-7,-,TGTGCCAGCAGCTTAAGGGTCGGAAGGAGGTACGAGCAGTACTTC,CASSLRVGRRYEQYF
TRBV19,-,TRBJ2-1,TRBD2,TGTGCCAGTAGTATAGCGGGAGGGCCCAACAATGAGCAGTTCTTC,CASSIAGGPNNEQFF
TRBV6-2/TRBV6-3,few,TRBJ2-2,TRBD2,TGTGCCAGCAGTGTGACTAGCGGGAGTTTTACCGGGGAGCTGTTTTTT,CASSVTSGSFTGELFF
TRBV3-1/TRBV3-2,-,TRBJ2-1,TRBD2,TGTGCCAGCAGCCTGGGACTAGCGGAATGGAATGAGCAGTTCTTC,CASSLGLAEWNEQFF
TRBV19,-,TRBJ1-6,TRBD1,TGTGCCAGTTCGCCGGGACAGGGTTACTCACCCCTCCACTTT,CASSPGQGYSPLHF
TRBV7-6,-,TRBJ2-7,TRBD2,TGTGCCAGCAGCCCTGAGACTAGCGGGGGGCTCTACGAGCAGTACTTC,CASSPETSGGLYEQYF
TRBV29-1,-,TRBJ1-1,-,TGCAGCGTTAGTAACTCACTGAACACTGAAGCTTTCTTT,CSVSNSLNTEAFF
TRBV6-5,-,TRBJ2-1,TRBD2,TGTGCCACTAGGACTAGCGGGAGTTGGGAGCAGTTCTTC,CATRTSGSWEQFF
TRBV30,-,TRBJ2-1,-,TGTGCCTCGAGTACCCTAGGTGCCTACAATGAGCAGTTCTTC,CASSTLGAYNEQFF
TRBV11-3,-,TRBJ1-1,-,TGTGCCAGCAGCTTAGAGAGGGTGAACACTGAAGCTTTCTTT,CASSLERVNTEAFF
TRBV5-1,few,TRBJ2-7,TRBD1,TGCGCCAGCAGCTTCGGACAGGGGGGCGAGCAGTACTTC,CASSFGQGGEQYF
TRBV6-2/TRBV6-3,few,TRBJ1-5,TRBD1,TGTGCCAGCAGTTACTCGAACAGGGGGATTAAGCCCCAGCATTTT,CASSYSNRGIKPQHF
TRBV2,-,TRBJ2-3,-,TGTGCCAGCAGTGAGGGGAGGGATACGCAGTATTTT,CASSEGRDTQYF
TRBV9,-,TRBJ2-1,TRBD2,TGTGCCAGCAGCCCGGACGGAGGGTTTAATATAGCGGGAGACTACAATGAGCAGTTCTTC,CASSPDGGFNIAGDYNEQFF
TRBV5-4,-,TRBJ2-2,-,TGTGCCAGCAGCTTTGTAGACACCGGGGAGCTGTTTTTT,CASSFVDTGELFF
TRBV11-2,-,TRBJ2-1,TRBD2,TGTGCCAGCAGCTTAGTGGAGCGGGAGTTGGACAATGAGCAGTTCTTC,CASSLVERELDNEQFF
TRBV30,-,TRBJ1-2,-,TGTGCCTGGAGTGTACAGGACTATGGCTACACCTTC,CAWSVQDYGYTF
TRBV24-1,-,TRBJ2-2,TRBD2,TGTGCCACCAGAGCGGGGGGCGCCCACACCGGGGAGCTGTTTTTT,CATRAGGAHTGELFF
TRBV5-4,-,TRBJ2-7,TRBD1,TGTGCCAGCAGCTCGGGACAGGGCGCCTACGAGCAGTACTTC,CASSSGQGAYEQYF
TRBV9,once,TRBJ1-6,TRBD1,TGTGCCAGCAGCGGGACAGGGGGTGGTCCCCTCCACTTT,CASSGTGGGPLHF
TRBV30,-,TRBJ2-3,-,TGTGCCTGGAGCGGGGGTGCAGATACGCAGTATTTT,CAWSGGADTQYF
TRBV30,-,TRBJ2-1,TRBD2,TGTGCCTGGAGTCCTTCTAGCGGGGGATTCAATGAGCAGTTCTTC,CAWSPSSGGFNEQFF
TRBV14,once,TRBJ2-1,-,TGTGCCAGCAGCCAAGAGGTCGGCAGGGGCTACAATGAGCAGTTCTTC,CASSQEVGRGYNEQFF
TRBV2,-,TRBJ2-7,TRBD2,TGTGCCAGCAGAAGCCTAGCGGGCTACGAGCAGTACTTC,CASRSLAGYEQYF
TRBV5-8,-,TRBJ1-2,TRBD1,TGTGCCAGCAGCTTGGCGACAGGGGCCAACTATGGCTACACCTTC,CASSLATGANYGYTF